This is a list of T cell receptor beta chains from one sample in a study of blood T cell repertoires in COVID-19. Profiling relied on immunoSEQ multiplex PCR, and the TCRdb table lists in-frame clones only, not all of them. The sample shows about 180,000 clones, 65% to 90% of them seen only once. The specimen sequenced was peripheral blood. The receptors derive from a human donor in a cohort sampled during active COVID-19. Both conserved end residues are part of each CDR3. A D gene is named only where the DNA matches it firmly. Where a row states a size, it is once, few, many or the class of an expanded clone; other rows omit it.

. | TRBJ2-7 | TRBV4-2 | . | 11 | CASSQDGTPQF | TGTGCCAGCAGCCAAGATGGGACACCTCAATTC
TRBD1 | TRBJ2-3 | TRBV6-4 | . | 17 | CASSESPGTGLVDTQYF | TGTGCCAGCAGTGAGTCCCCCGGGACAGGCCTGGTAGATACGCAGTATTTT
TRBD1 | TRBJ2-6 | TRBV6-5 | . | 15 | CASSFDRGGANVLTF | TGTGCCAGCAGTTTTGACAGGGGGGGGGCCAACGTCCTGACTTTC
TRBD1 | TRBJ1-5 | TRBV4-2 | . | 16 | CASSLSGTGGAGLQHF | TGTGCCAGCAGCCTTTCCGGGACAGGGGGCGCGGGGCTCCAGCATTTT
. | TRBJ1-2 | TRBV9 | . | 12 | CASSVRSYGYTF | TGTGCCAGCAGCGTGAGGTCCTATGGCTACACCTTC
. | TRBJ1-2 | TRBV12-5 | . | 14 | CASGLVLDGRGYTF | TGTGCTAGTGGTTTGGTACTTGATGGGAGAGGCTACACCTTC
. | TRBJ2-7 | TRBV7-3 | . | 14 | CASSLTGGGYEQYF | TGTGCCAGCAGCTTAACGGGGGGAGGCTACGAGCAGTACTTC
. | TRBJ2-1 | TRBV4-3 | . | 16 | CASSQEGRDPYNEQFF | TGCGCCAGCAGCCAGGAAGGGCGGGATCCCTACAATGAGCAGTTCTTC
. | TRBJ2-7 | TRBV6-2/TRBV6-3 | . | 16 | CASSYSRLGSSYEQYF | TGTGCCAGCAGTTACTCGAGACTCGGGAGCTCCTACGAGCAGTACTTC
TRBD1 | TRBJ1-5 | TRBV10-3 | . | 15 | CAISVGTGGNQPQHF | TGTGCCATCAGTGTTGGGACAGGGGGCAATCAGCCCCAGCATTTT
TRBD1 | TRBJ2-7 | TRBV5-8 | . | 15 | CASRARDRTYYEQYF | TGTGCCAGCAGGGCCCGGGACAGAACGTACTACGAGCAGTACTTC
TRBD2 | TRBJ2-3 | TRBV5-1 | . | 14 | CASSLGTSADTQYF | TGCGCCAGCAGCTTAGGGACTAGCGCAGATACGCAGTATTTT
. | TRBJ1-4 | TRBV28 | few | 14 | CASSKAGDGEKLFF | TGTGCCAGCAGCAAGGCAGGGGACGGGGAAAAACTGTTTTTT
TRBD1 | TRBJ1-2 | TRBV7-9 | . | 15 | CASSFDRGSYYGYTF | TGTGCCAGCAGCTTCGACAGGGGGAGCTACTATGGCTACACCTTC
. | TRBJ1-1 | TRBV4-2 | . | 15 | CASSQEWQGNTEAFF | TGTGCCAGCAGCCAAGAATGGCAGGGGAACACTGAAGCTTTCTTT
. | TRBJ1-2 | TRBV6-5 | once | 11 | CASGQGYGYTF | TGTGCCAGCGGCCAGGGCTATGGCTACACCTTC
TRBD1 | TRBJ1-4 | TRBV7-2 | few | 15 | CASSARDRGNEKLFF | TGTGCCAGCAGCGCCCGGGACAGGGGCAATGAAAAACTGTTTTTT
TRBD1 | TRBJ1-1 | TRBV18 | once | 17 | CASSPRRTGGENTEAFF | TGTGCCAGCTCACCACGAAGAACAGGGGGGGAGAACACTGAAGCTTTCTTT
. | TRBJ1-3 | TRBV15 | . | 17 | CATSNSDRLEPGNTIYF | TGTGCCACCAGCAACAGTGACAGGTTGGAGCCTGGAAACACCATATATTTT
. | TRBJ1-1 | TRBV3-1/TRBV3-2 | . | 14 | CASSQVPVDTEAFF | TGTGCCAGCAGCCAAGTGCCAGTTGACACTGAAGCTTTCTTT
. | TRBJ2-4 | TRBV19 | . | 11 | CASRQEGIQYF | TGTGCCAGTAGACAGGAGGGCATTCAGTACTTC
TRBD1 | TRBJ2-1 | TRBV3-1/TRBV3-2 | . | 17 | CASSQADRALTYNEQFF | TGTGCCAGCAGCCAAGCCGACAGGGCACTTACTTACAATGAGCAGTTCTTC
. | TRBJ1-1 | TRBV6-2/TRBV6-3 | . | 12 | CASSYFFSEAFF | TGTGCCAGCAGTTATTTTTTCTCTGAAGCTTTCTTT
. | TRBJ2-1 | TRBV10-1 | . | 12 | CASSLGADEQFF | TGCGCCAGCAGTCTGGGGGCCGATGAGCAGTTCTTC
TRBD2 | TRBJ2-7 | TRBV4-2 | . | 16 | CASSQGAGTITYEQYF | TGTGCCAGCAGCCAAGGCGCCGGGACTATAACCTACGAGCAGTACTTC
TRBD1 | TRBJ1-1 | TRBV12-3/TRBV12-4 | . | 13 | CASSLAEGARAFF | TGTGCCAGCAGTTTAGCAGAGGGGGCTCGGGCTTTCTTT
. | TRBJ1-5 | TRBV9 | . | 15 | CASSEVGGPNQPQHF | TGTGCCAGCAGCGAGGTGGGGGGGCCCAATCAGCCCCAGCATTTT
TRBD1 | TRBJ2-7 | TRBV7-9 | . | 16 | CASSLGGQGPSYEQYF | TGTGCCAGCAGCTTAGGGGGACAGGGACCTAGCTACGAGCAGTACTTC
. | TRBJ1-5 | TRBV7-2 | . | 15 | CASSLELQGGQPQHF | TGTGCCAGCAGCTTAGAACTCCAGGGCGGACAGCCCCAGCATTTT
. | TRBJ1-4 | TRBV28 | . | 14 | CASSKGGSNEKLFF | TGTGCCAGCAGTAAAGGAGGGTCTAATGAAAAACTGTTTTTT
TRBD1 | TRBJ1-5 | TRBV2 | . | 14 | CASSPDRGKQPQHF | TGTGCCAGCAGCCCTGACAGGGGGAAACAGCCCCAGCATTTT
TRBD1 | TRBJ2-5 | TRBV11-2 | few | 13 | CASSSGTAPSQYF | TGTGCCAGCAGCTCCGGGACAGCCCCCTCCCAGTACTTC
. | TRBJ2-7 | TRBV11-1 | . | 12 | CASSPTGFRQYF | TGTGCCAGCAGCCCGACAGGTTTTAGGCAGTACTTC
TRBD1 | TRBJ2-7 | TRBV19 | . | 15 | CASSTKRQGTYEQYF | TGTGCCAGTAGTACCAAGAGACAGGGGACCTACGAGCAGTACTTC
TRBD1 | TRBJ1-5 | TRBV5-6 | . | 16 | CASSFLTGGRLSAQHF | TGTGCCAGCAGCTTTCTAACAGGGGGTCGCCTAAGTGCCCAGCATTTT
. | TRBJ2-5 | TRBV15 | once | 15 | CATSRDWAEQETQYF | TGTGCCACCAGCAGAGATTGGGCAGAACAAGAGACCCAGTACTTC
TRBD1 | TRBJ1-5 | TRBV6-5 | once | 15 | CASSSTGGSNQPQHF | TGTGCCAGCAGCTCGACAGGGGGGAGCAATCAGCCCCAGCATTTT
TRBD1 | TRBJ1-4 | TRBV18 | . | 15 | CASSPTGVINEKLFF | TGTGCCAGCTCACCGACAGGGGTGATTAATGAAAAACTGTTTTTT